This T cell receptor beta chain was recovered during a study of blood T cell repertoires in COVID-19. Study summary: Samples came from the United States, Italy and Spain, spanning acute and convalescent COVID-19. PBMCs, B-cell-depleted T cells, or T cells were the source of the cDNA or gDNA that made up the material.

The assay was immunoSEQ multiplex PCR, and TCRdb's table has in-frame clones only and misses some. Of 150,000 to 200,000 clones listed, 80% to 90% are singletons. The CDR3 consists of 16 residues. Trimming cost V 1 base and J 6 bases; bases outside gene matches: 9. The germline V gene has CDR1 WSHSY and CDR2 SAAADI. This sequence was found in a woman over 75 with acute or convalescent COVID-19. V gene TRBV10-2 combines with J gene TRBJ1-2; 9 positions agree with TRBD1. The sample taken for sequencing was peripheral blood. The CDR3 loop is CASSEFSPGQGDGYTF. In DNA, the CDR3 is TGCGCCAGCAGTGAGTTCTCCCCGGGACAGGGAGATGGCTACACCTTC.